The text below deals with one T cell receptor beta chain. This entry belongs to a study of molecular identifiers for immune sequencing clone quantification. V lost 8 bases to trimming and J lost 7 bases, with 14 bases between them. Germline lookup yields CDR1 SEHNR and CDR2 FQNEAQ (reference sequence). This CDR3 contains 12 residues. Preparation of the bulk TCR libraries relied on previously described methods and listed TCR primers. TCRdb ran MiXCR on the PCR reads and lists one entry per CDR3 protein. In the table there are about 640,000 distinct CDR3 sequences, 15% to 20% of which are singletons. Sequencing was done on a sample of naive CD8+ T cells from blood, with Jurkat cell RNA spiked in. Subset here: FACS-sorted CD8+CD4-CCR7+CD45RA+ naive T cells. This clonotype was obtained from a human donor in good health. Some libraries in this study had Jurkat cell RNA spiked in. J is TRBJ1-1 and V is TRBV7-9, with a possible D match to TRBD1 (6 bases). The CDR3, as DNA: TGTGCCAGCTGGGAGGGGGGTATTGAAGCTTTCTTT. Translated, it gives CASWEGGIEAFF.